This TCR beta chain was sequenced during a study of breast tumors, draining lymph nodes, adjacent tissues. Germline values: CDR1 KGHSH, CDR2 LQKENI. Trimming removed 3 bases from V and 7 bases from J; junction bases left unmatched: 0. The CDR3 runs 14 residues. This clonotype was seen repeatedly, ten times or more. Antigen specificity is unknown. In TCRdb, the multiplex PCR reads were re-called with MiXCR into one record per CDR3 protein. The sample carries some 150,000 distinct CDR3 sequences, approximately 30% recorded once. Axillary draining lymph nodes of breast cancer patients supplied the node samples. Overall study results and limits: Tumors had less TCR diversity than lymph nodes, more than nontumor tissue. Tumor T cell lymph node origin was a supported hypothesis, not proven. Most tumor T cells seemingly derive from lymph node, then expand in tumor.

Material for sequencing was axillary lymph node tissue. The gene calls are TRBV18 and TRBJ1-6, with 10 bases that match TRBD1. The receptor was derived from a female donor with breast cancer. Some clones in this sample may be carry-over from other donors' samples. This chain's CDR3 is CASSPGQGNSPLHF. The CDR3 DNA reads as TGTGCCAGCTCACCGGGACAGGGGAATTCACCCCTCCACTTT.